The clone carrying this T cell receptor (beta chain) was picked up many times. The data are from a study of patients and donors after allogeneic stem cell transplantation. From the RT-PCR reads, TCRdb called clonotypes with MiXCR, one entry per CDR3 protein. Counted here are approximately 200,000 distinct CDR3 sequences, 13% to 15% occurring once; the ten biggest clones make up around 10%. This CDR3 region has 13 residues. The V gene's germline CDR1 is SQVTM and CDR2 ANQGSEA. Specimen: blood, either unsorted or a sorted T cell fraction (not recorded which). V gene TRBV29-1 combines with J gene TRBJ2-5, with 8 bases that match TRBD2. The origin of this receptor is a human donor who was either an allogeneic HSCT recipient or a stem cell or donor lymphocyte infusion donor (not recorded which). It is not recorded whose cells these are; they may come from a transplant donor. The CDR3 reads CGAGERMGETQYF. CDR3 nucleotide sequence: TGCGGAGCGGGAGAGCGGATGGGAGAGACCCAGTACTTC.